The clone carrying this T cell receptor (beta chain) was seen repeatedly, ten times or more. The antigen is unknown. This CDR3 contains 16 residues. CDR1 is SGHNT and CDR2 is YYREEE in the germline V gene (reference sequence). V shed 1 base and J shed 5 bases, with 15 bases lying between them. This sample was taken from a study of T cell repertoires in cytomegalovirus infection. Turning to the study itself: CMV infection and matching HLA type were both indicated by public TCR beta signatures. Findings and limits, study-wide: The cumulative frequency of public TCR beta families identified carriers of CMV plus the relevant HLA. Within the response measured ex vivo, HLA-C-restricted CMV-specific TCR beta clonotypes were dominant.

MiXCR was run by TCRdb on the reads, yielding one entry per CDR3 protein. This table has approximately 490,000 distinct CDR3 sequences, about 11% appearing once. The chain employs TRBV5-4 and TRBJ1-4, with a tentative D call TRBD1 (6 bases). This clonotype was sampled from a human donor in good health (CMV status not recorded). Some clones in this sample may be carry-over from other donors' samples. The specimen sequenced was PBMCs. CDR3 region: CASSLRGGQRNEKLFF. The CDR3 DNA follows: TGTGCCAGCAGCTTGAGAGGGGGGCAGCGAAATGAAAAACTGTTTTTT.